This T cell receptor (beta chain) is from a study of T cell changes during pregnancy in multiple sclerosis. Germline loops: CDR1 SGHNT, CDR2 YYREEE (reference sequence). Between the trimmed V and J ends, which lost 5 bases and 7 bases, there was a span of 13 bases. The CDR3 consists of 13 residues. The repertoire was sequenced with immunoSEQ multiplex PCR; TCRdb's copy has only in-frame clones and lacks some. The repertoire holds 30,000 to 50,000 clones, with over 75% as singletons. The chain combines TRBV5-4 with TRBJ2-4, with D possibly matching TRBD2 (5 bases). Source: CD4+ T cells from peripheral blood mononuclear cells, taken in the first trimester of pregnancy. The TCR comes from a female donor in good health, enrolled as a control in a pregnancy study. The CDR3 reads CASSHRDTNIQYF. CDR3 in DNA: TGTGCCAGCAGTCACCGGGATACTAACATTCAGTACTTC.